The clone carrying this T cell receptor beta chain was recorded once. No antigen is known for it. The treatment: over 15 received Ad26.COV2.S at low or high dose, single or two shots; 5 received placebo; per-sample allocation not given. Sampling was done on day 63 after the first vaccine or placebo injection. An adult of 18-55 years in Boston served as donor. The data were produced by immunoSEQ multiplex PCR, yet TCRdb's version contains in-frame clones alone and is incomplete. The sample includes 500,000 or so clones, approximately 92% seen only once; the top ten take approximately 2.5%. Germline CDR1 reads WNHNN; CDR2 reads SYGVQD (reference sequence). Trimming at V came to 0 bases and at J to 0 bases, leaving 4 bases not matched to a gene. The CDR3 runs to 17 residues. These data come from a study of Ad26.COV2.S vaccination and SARS-CoV-2 variants. Study-wide results and caveats: It was found that vaccine and placebo recipients had similar non-spike TCR breadth. Vaccinees showed greater spike-specific TCR breadth than placebo recipients.

This chain links TRBV10-1 with TRBJ1-4, with TRBD1 identical over 7 bases. The receptor comes from a person aged 18-65 years who received the Ad26.COV2.S COVID-19 vaccine or a placebo. Sequencing was performed on peripheral blood, taken in a trial of Ad26.COV2.S vaccine versus placebo. The DNA of the CDR3 is TGCGCCAGCAGTGAGTCTCAGGGACAGACAACTAATGAAAAACTGTTTTTT. The encoded protein is CASSESQGQTTNEKLFF.